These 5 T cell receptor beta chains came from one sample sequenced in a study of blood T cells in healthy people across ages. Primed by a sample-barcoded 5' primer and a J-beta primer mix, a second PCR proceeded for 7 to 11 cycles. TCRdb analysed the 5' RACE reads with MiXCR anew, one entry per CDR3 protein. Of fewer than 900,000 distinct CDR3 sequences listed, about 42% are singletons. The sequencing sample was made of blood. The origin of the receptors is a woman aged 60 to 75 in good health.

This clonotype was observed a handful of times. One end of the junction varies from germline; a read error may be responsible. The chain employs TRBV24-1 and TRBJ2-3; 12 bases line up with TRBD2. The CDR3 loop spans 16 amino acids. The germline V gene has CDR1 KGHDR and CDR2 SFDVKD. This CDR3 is CATSLAGGPGTDTQYF. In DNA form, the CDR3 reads TGTGCCACCAGTCTAGCGGGAGGGCCGGGCACCGATACGCAGTATTTT.

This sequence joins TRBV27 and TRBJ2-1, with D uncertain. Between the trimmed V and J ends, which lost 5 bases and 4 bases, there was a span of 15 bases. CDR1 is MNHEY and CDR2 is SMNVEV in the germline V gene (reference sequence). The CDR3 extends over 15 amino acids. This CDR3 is CASSTLVVGYNEQFF. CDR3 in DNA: TGTGCCAGCAGTACCCTCGTGGTGGGGTACAATGAGCAGTTCTTC.

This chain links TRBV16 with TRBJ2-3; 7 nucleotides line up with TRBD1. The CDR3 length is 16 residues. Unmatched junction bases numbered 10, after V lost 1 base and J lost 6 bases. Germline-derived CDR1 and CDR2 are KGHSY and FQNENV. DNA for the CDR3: TGTGCCAGCAGCCAATTGGGACAGTTGGTAGCGGATACGCAGTATTTT. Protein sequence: CASSQLGQLVADTQYF.

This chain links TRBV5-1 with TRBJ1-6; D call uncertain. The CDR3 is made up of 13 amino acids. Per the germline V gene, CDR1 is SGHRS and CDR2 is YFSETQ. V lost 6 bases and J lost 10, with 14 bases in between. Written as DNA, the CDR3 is TGCGCCAGCACCCGGGGTGCGCCCTCACCCCTCCACTTT. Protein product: CASTRGAPSPLHF.

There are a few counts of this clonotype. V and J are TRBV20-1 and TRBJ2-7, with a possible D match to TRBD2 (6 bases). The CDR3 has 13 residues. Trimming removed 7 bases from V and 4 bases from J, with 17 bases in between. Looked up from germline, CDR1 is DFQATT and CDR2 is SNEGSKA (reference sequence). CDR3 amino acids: CSGGGKSLYEQYF. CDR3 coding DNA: TGCAGTGGAGGCGGGAAATCCTTATACGAGCAGTACTTC.